This entry is about one T cell receptor beta chain. What antigen it recognizes has not been identified. The input lacks base qualities; no much larger clone sits a single base away. This sample is drawn from a study of PD-1 blockade in classical Hodgkin lymphoma (dated by TCRdb to about 2020). For the wider study: Nivolumab dosing was 3 mg/kg intravenously every 2 weeks, continuing until either disease progression or unacceptable toxicity. The study used TCR beta sequencing and CyTOF to define a peripheral blood immune signature of response to PD-1 blockade in classical Hodgkin lymphoma. Findings and caveats that apply to the study as a whole: CD4+ but not CD8+ TCR diversity rose significantly by C4D1 (p=0.0027 vs p=0.16), most apparent in complete responders (p=0.02). The study was limited to a single clinical trial cohort, and causes of repertoire differences, possibly disease activity or prior therapy, remained undefined. Baseline TCR diversity was reported to be lower in newly diagnosed patients than in healthy donors, and even lower in relapsed/refractory patients. Diversity was lower in patients who began nivolumab less than 1 year after ASCT, so these patients were left out of later analyses to avoid confounding by immune reconstitution. Trial patients with a complete response had baseline diversity similar to that of newly diagnosed patients, while partial responders and progressors had significantly lower diversity.

The time point label of this sample denotes: cycle 1 day 1 (C1D1), immediately before nivolumab initiation. Relapse after autologous stem cell transplantation had occurred in all trial patients, and cohorts A, B and C were distinguished by prior brentuximab vedotin exposure. The trial cohort was composed of around 60 patients with relapsed/refractory classical Hodgkin lymphoma, for whom complete response, partial response or progressive disease was recorded as best overall response. In the multi-cohort phase II CheckMate 205 trial, trial patients received single-agent nivolumab. An independent review committee assessed best overall response using the 2007 International Working Group response criteria. Trial PBMCs were collected just before the start of nivolumab (C1D1) and during therapy at cycle 2 day 1 and cycle 4 day 1. After peripheral blood was drawn into 8 mL Vacutainer Cell Preparation Tubes, PBMCs were isolated by centrifugation and then cryopreserved.

Genomic DNA was isolated using the Qiagen DNeasy kit from unsorted PBMCs as well as from negatively selected CD4+ and CD8+ fractions. TCR beta CDR3 regions were amplified by immunoSEQ multiplex PCR using primers annealing to V and J segments. A synthetic immune receptor repertoire was used to minimize amplification bias, and any residual bias was removed computationally once sequencing was done. The study's own analysis went as follows. Custom Python scripts were used to quantify repertoire diversity as the Shannon entropy index. Unsorted, CD4+ and CD8+ repertoires were analyzed separately, except in combined analyses where CD4+ and CD8+ sequences were merged in silico. Clonal expansion was defined as a frequency increase of at least 2-fold after treatment compared with C1D1, and clones undetected at baseline were assigned a pseudocount of 0.5. Singleton clones were defined as clones with 0 or 1 copy at C1D1, and non-singleton clones were defined as clones with 2 or more copies. Clones expanded in unsorted samples were annotated as CD4+, CD8+ or unknown by matching protein sequences in sorted samples from the same patient. Diversity changes from C1D1 to C4D1 were tested in paired samples using Wilcoxon tests. This immuneACCESS table, as held by TCRdb, lists in-frame sequences with V and J called but not all clones. Of the missing ones, under half trace to an unresolved V gene in checked studies; the others have no known cause. V and J calls and clone size are as listed in that table; D and trimming were resolved from the DNA. The sample yields 43,000 or so clones; 85% to 90% were counted once. Clones ranked in the top ten supply roughly 10% of the sample.

V lost 2 bases and J lost 1 base; the stretch between them is 4 bases long. The CDR3 contains 13 residues, cysteine and phenylalanine counted. The kept DNA is CDR3 alone, 39 bases in frame from the first base. Sequences MNHEY (CDR1) and SMNVEV (CDR2) are obtained from the germline V gene (reference sequence). The sequence links TRBV27 to TRBJ2-3; the D gene cannot be resolved reliably. The sequenced sample was peripheral blood mononuclear cells (PBMCs), obtained at baseline. The sequence was obtained from a human donor with classical Hodgkin lymphoma. For the CDR3, the sequence is CASSLMGTDTQYF. Here is the DNA: TGTGCCAGCAGTTTAATGGGCACAGATACGCAGTATTTT.